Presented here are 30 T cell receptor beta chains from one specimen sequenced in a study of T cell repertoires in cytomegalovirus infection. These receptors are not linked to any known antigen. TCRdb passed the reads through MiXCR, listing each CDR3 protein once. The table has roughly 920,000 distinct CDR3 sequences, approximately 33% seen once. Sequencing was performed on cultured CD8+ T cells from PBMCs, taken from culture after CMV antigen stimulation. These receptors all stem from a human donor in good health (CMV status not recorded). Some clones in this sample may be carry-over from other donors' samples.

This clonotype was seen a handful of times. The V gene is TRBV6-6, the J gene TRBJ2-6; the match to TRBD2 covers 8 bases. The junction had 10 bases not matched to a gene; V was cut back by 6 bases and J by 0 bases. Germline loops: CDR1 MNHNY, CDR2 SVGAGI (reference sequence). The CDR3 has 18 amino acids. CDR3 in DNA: TGTGCCAGCAGCAAACGGGTAGCGGGGTTCTCTGGGGCCAACGTCCTGACTTTC. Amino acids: CASSKRVAGFSGANVLTF.

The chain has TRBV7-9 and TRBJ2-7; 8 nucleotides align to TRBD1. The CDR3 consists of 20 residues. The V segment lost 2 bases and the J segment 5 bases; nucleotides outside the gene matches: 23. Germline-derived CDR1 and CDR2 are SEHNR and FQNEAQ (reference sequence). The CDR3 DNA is TGTGCCAGCAGCTTATCCCCGGACAGGGCGGATTATAGAAAGTTCCACGAGCAGTACTTC. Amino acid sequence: CASSLSPDRADYRKFHEQYF.

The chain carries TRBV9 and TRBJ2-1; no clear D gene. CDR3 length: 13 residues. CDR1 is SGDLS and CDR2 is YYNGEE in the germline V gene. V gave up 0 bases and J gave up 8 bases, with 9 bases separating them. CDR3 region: CASSVGRPDEQFF. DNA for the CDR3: TGTGCCAGCAGCGTAGGTCGTCCGGATGAGCAGTTCTTC.

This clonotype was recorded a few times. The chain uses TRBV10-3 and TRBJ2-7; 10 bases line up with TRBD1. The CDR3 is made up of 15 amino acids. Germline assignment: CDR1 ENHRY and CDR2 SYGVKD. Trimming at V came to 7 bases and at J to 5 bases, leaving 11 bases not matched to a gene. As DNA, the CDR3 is TGTGCCATCACCGGGACAGGGGATGGGGTGGACGAGCAGTACTTC. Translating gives CAITGTGDGVDEQYF.

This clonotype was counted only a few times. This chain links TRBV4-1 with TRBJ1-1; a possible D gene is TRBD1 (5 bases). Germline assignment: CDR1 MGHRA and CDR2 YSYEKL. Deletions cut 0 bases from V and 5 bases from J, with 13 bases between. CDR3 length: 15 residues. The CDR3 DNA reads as TGCGCCAGCAGCCAAGATTGGCGGGGGGAAACTGAAGCTTTCTTT. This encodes CASSQDWRGETEAFF.

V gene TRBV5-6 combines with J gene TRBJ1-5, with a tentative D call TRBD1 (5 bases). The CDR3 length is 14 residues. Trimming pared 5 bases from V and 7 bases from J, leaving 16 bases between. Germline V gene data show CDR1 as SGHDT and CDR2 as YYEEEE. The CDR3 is CASRLWGTGQPQHF. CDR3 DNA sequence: TGTGCCAGCAGGTTGTGGGGGACCGGGCAGCCCCAGCATTTT.

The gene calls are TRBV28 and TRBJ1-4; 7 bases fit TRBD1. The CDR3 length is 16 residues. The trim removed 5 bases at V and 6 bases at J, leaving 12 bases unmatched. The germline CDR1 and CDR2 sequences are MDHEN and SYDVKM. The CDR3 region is CASSDVDRAWDEKLFF. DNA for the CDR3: TGTGCCAGCAGTGACGTCGACAGGGCTTGGGATGAAAAACTGTTTTTT.

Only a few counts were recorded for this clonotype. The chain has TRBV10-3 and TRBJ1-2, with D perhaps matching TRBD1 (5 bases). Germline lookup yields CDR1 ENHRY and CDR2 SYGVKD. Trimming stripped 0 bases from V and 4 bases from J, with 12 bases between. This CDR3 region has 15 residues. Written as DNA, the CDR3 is TGTGCCATCAGTGAGTCGGATCAGGGTGCCTATGGCTACACCTTC. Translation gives CAISESDQGAYGYTF.

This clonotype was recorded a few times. The chain's CDR3 is CASSSLVDWQETQYF. CDR3 coding DNA: TGTGCCAGCAGTTCTCTCGTGGACTGGCAAGAGACCCAGTACTTC. The chain links TRBV6-2 or TRBV6-3 to TRBJ2-5; a possible D gene is TRBD2 (5 bases). Deletions cut 4 bases from V and 2 bases from J, with 14 bases between. The CDR3 consists of 15 residues. Germline CDR1 is MNHEY and CDR2 is SVGEGT.

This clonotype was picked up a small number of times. In DNA form, the CDR3 reads TGTGCCAGCGGACGGGGAGTTGCGGAGACCCAGTACTTC. Translation: CASGRGVAETQYF. This chain joins TRBV27 and TRBJ2-5; D may be TRBD2 (5 bases). Trimming pared 8 bases from V and 5 bases from J, leaving 15 bases between. Germline loops: CDR1 MNHEY, CDR2 SMNVEV (reference sequence). This CDR3 comprises 13 residues.

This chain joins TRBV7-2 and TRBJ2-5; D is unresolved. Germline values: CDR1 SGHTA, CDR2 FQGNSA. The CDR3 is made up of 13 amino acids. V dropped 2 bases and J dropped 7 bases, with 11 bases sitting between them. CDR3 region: CASSLNPWGTQYF. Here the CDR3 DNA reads TGTGCCAGCAGCTTAAACCCTTGGGGGACCCAGTACTTC.

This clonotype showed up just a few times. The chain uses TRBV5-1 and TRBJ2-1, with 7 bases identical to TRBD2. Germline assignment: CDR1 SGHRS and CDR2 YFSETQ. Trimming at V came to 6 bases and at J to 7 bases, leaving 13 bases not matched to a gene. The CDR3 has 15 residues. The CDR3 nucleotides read TGCGCCAGCACTCCACGGGGAGGGCTAGGAAATGAGCAGTTCTTC. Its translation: CASTPRGGLGNEQFF.

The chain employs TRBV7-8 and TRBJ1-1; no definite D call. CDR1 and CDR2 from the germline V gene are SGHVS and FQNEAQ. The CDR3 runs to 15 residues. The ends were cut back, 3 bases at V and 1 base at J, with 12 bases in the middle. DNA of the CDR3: TGTGCCAGCAGCTTCTCAGAGGCAGGGAACACTGAAGCTTTCTTT. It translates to CASSFSEAGNTEAFF.

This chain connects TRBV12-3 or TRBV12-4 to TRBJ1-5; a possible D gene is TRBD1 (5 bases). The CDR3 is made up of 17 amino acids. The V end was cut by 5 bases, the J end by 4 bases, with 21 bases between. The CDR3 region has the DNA TGTGCCAGCAGTCCCTTTATCCCCAGGGCAGAAAATCAGCCCCAGCATTTT. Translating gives CASSPFIPRAENQPQHF.

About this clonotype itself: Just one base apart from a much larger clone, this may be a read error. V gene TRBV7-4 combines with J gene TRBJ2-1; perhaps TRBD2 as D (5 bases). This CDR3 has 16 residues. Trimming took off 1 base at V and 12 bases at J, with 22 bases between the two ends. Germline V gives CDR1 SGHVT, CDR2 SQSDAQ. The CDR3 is CASSLGYRTSLEGQFF. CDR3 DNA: TGTGCCAGCAGCTTAGGTTACCGCACATCCCTAGAGGGGCAGTTCTTC.

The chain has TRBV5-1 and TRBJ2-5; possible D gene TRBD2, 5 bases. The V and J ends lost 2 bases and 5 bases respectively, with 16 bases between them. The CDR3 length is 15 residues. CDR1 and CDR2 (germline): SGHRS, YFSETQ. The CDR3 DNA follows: TGCGCCAGCAGCTTCTCGGATGCGGGTTTGGAGACCCAGTACTTC. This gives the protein CASSFSDAGLETQYF.

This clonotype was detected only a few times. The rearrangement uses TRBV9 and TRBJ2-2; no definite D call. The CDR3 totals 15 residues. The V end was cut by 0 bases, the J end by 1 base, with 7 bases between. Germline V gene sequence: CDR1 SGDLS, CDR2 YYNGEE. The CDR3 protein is CASSVELRNTGELFF. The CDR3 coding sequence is TGTGCCAGCAGCGTAGAATTGCGGAACACCGGGGAGCTGTTTTTT.

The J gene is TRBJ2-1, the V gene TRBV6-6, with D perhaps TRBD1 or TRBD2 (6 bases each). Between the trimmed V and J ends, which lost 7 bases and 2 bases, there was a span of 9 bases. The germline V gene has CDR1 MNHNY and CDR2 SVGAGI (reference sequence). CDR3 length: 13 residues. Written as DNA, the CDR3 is TGTGCCAGCATGGAGGGGGCCTACAATGAGCAGTTCTTC. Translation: CASMEGAYNEQFF.

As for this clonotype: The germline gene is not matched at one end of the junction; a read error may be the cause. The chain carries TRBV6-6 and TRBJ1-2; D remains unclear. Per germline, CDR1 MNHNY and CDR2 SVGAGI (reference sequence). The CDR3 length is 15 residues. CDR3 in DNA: TGTGCCAGCAGTTACTCTCCAAGTGTTAACTATGACTACACCTTC. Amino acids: CASSYSPSVNYDYTF.

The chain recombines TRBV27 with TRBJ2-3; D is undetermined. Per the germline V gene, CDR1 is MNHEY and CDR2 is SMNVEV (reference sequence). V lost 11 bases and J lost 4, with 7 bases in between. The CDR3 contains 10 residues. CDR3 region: CAVGPDTQYF. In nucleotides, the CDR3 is TGTGCCGTTGGTCCAGATACGCAGTATTTT.

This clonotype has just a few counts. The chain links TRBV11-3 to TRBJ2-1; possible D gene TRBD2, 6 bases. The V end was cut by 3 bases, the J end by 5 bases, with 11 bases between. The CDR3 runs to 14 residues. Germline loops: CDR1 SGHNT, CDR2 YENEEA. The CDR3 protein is CASSFGDSHNEQFF. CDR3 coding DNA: TGTGCCAGCAGCTTTGGGGACTCTCACAATGAGCAGTTCTTC.

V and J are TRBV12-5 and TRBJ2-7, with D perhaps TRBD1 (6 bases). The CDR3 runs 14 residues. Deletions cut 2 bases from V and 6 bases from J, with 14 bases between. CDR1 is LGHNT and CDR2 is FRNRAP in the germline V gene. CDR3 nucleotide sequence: TGTGCTAGTGGTTTGACAGGGACCGACGGCGAGCAGTACTTC. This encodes CASGLTGTDGEQYF. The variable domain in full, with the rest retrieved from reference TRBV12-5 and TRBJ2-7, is DARVTQTPRHKVTEMGQEVTMRCQPILGHNTVFWYRQTMMQGLELLAYFRNRAPLDDSGMPKDRFSAEMPDATLATLKIQPSEPRDSAVYFCASGLTGTDGEQYFGPGTRLTVT.

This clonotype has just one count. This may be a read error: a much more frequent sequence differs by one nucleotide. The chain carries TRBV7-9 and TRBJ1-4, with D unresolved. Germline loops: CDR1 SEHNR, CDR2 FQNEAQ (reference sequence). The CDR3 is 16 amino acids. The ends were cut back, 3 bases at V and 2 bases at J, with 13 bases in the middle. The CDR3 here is CASSFSRRRTNEKLFF. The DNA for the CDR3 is TGTGCCAGCAGCTTCTCCAGGAGACGGACTAATGAAAAACTGTTTTTT.

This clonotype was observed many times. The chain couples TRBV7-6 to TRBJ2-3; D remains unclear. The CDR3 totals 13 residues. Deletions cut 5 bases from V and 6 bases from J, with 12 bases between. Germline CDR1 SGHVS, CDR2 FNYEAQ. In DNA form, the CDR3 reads TGTGCCAGCAGCCCGGGCCCGGTGGATACGCAGTATTTT. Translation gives CASSPGPVDTQYF.

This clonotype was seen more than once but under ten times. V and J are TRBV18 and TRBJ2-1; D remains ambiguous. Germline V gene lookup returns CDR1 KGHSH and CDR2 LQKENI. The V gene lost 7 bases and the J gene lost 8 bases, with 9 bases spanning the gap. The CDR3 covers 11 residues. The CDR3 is CASLGFDEQFF. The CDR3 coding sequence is TGTGCCAGCTTAGGGTTCGATGAGCAGTTCTTC. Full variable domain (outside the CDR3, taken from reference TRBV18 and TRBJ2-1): NAGVMQNPRHLVRRRGQEARLRCSPMKGHSHVYWYRQLPEEGLKFMVYLQKENIIDESGMPKERFSAEFPKEGPSILRIQQVVRGDSAAYFCASLGFDEQFFGPGTRLTVL.

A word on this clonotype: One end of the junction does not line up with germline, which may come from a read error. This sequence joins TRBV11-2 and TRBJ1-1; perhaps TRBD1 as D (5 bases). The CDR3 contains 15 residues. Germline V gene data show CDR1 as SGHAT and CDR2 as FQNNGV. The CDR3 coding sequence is TGTGCCAGCAGCTTAAACGGAGGGGTGAATACTGAAGCTTTCTTT. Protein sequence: CASSLNGGVNTEAFF.

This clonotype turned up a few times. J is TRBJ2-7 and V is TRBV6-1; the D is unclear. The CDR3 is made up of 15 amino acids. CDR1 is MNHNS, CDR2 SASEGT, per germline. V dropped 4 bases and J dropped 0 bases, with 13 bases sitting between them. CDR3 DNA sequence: TGTGCCAGCAGTGTCACTTATTGGGGCTCCTACGAGCAGTACGTC. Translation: CASSVTYWGSYEQYV.

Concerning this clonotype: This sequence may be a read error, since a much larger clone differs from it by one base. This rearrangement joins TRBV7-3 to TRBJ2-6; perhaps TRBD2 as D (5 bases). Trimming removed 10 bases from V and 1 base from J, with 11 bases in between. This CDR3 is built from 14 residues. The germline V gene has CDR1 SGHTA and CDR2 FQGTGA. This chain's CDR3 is CANRSGSGANVLTF. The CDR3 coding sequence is TGTGCCAACAGAAGCGGATCTGGGGCCAACGTCCTGACTTTC.

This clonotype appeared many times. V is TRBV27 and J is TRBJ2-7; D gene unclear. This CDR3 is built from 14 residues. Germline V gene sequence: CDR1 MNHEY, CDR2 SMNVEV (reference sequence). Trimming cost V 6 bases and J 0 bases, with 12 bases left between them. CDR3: CASSPGVNSYEQYV. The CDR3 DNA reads TGTGCCAGCAGCCCCGGTGTGAACTCCTACGAGCAGTACGTC.

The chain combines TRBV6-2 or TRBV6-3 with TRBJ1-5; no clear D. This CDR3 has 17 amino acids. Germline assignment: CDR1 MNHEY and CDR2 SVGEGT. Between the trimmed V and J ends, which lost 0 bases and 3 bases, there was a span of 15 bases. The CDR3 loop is CASSYSLETRDNQPQHF. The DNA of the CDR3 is TGTGCCAGCAGTTACTCGCTCGAAACGAGGGACAATCAGCCCCAGCATTTT.